Many counts were recorded for the clone carrying this TCR beta chain. Its specificity is not known. The CDR3 sequence is 15 residues long. The V and J ends lost 5 bases and 7 bases, in that order; junction bases with no gene match: 8. The sequenced patients had an expansion of CD8+CD57+ cells seen by flow cytometry. The sample originates from a study of CD8+CD57+ T cells in acquired aplastic anemia. Study information: Sorted cells (CD4+ and CD8+) yielded DNA amounts that averaged approximately 2.9 ug.

CDR3 and TCR beta VDJ profiling relied on genomic DNA as the template. From the reads, TCRdb called clonotypes with MiXCR, one entry per CDR3 protein. The sample lists around 500,000 distinct CDR3 sequences, roughly 34% occurring once. Study outcomes and limitations: Patients and controls had in common approximately 29 CD8+ CDR3 sequences. The study found no significant CD8+ Simpson's diversity difference between patients and controls.

The sample consisted of sorted CD4+, CD8+, or CD8+CD57+ T cells (not recorded which) from PBMCs. The clonotype was recovered from a human donor with aplastic anemia. This chain joins TRBV12-3 or TRBV12-4 and TRBJ1-6; 7 nucleotides match TRBD1. CDR3 sequence reads: CASSPSGQANSPLHF. CDR3 coding DNA: TGTGCCAGCAGTCCTTCTGGACAGGCCAATTCACCCCTCCACTTT.